The 30 T cell receptor beta chains given below trace back to one sample, sequenced in a study of T cells in Graves' hyperthyroidism and ophthalmopathy. TCR beta CDR3 sequences were amplified from RNA transcripts. The primer set for the first-round RT-PCR of the TCR CDR3 was HTBI. TCRdb processed the multiplex PCR reads anew with MiXCR; each CDR3 protein has one entry. Altogether about 640,000 distinct CDR3 sequences are present, less than 25% being singletons, with the ten largest covering more than 30%. The sequenced sample was blood. Every receptor here comes from a man in his thirties or forties with Graves' ophthalmopathy.

The chain links TRBV4-1 to TRBJ2-1; 7 bases map to TRBD2. The V and J ends lost 8 bases and 4 bases, in that order; junction bases with no gene match: 11. This CDR3 has 15 amino acids. CDR1 is MGHRA, CDR2 YSYEKL, per germline. The CDR3 loop is CASASSPGGYNEQFF. The CDR3 region has the DNA TGCGCCAGCGCCTCTTCTCCGGGAGGTTACAATGAGCAGTTCTTC.

This clonotype was recorded a few times. This chain joins TRBV20-1 and TRBJ2-7; D is tentatively TRBD1 or TRBD2 (5 bases each). Deletions cut 3 bases from V and 2 bases from J, with 20 bases between. Germline loops: CDR1 DFQATT, CDR2 SNEGSKA (reference sequence). CDR3 length equals 16 residues. The CDR3 DNA is TGCAGTGCTAGGGGCTTCCGGGACGGTCCTGCCTACGAGCAGTACTTC. Translating it yields CSARGFRDGPAYEQYF.

This clonotype showed up many times. The rearrangement joins TRBV6-1 to TRBJ2-5, with D possibly matching TRBD1 (6 bases). V was shortened by 6 bases and J by 5 bases, with 13 bases between the two germline ends. This CDR3 has 13 amino acids. CDR1 is MNHNS, CDR2 SASEGT, per germline. The DNA for the CDR3 is TGTGCCAGCAGCACTCCAGGGGTGGAGACCCAGTACTTC. It codes for CASSTPGVETQYF.

J is TRBJ1-2 and V is TRBV11-2; 9 bases fit TRBD1. This CDR3 is built from 16 residues. J was trimmed by 4 bases and V by 5 bases; bases with no gene match: 11. Per germline, CDR1 SGHAT and CDR2 FQNNGV. The CDR3, as DNA: TGTGCCAGCAGCCGAGACAGGGGGTTGGCTGCCTATGGCTACACCTTC. Translated: CASSRDRGLAAYGYTF.

This clonotype was seen only a few times. The chain has TRBV6-1 and TRBJ2-7; D is undetermined. CDR1 and CDR2 (germline): MNHNS, SASEGT. This CDR3 has 11 amino acids. Between the trimmed V and J ends, which lost 7 bases and 4 bases, there was a span of 8 bases. DNA of the CDR3: TGTGCCAGCACTCTTCTATACGAGCAGTACTTC. The encoded protein is CASTLLYEQYF.

This clonotype was seen a few times. This chain links TRBV19 with TRBJ2-7, with D perhaps TRBD2 (6 bases). This CDR3 spans 14 amino acids. Trimming cost V 3 bases and J 3 bases, with 12 bases left between them. Germline loops: CDR1 LNHDA, CDR2 SQIVND (reference sequence). This chain's CDR3 is CASSMEGGFYEQYF. CDR3 sequence (DNA): TGTGCCAGTAGTATGGAGGGAGGATTCTACGAGCAGTACTTC.

J is TRBJ1-2 and V is TRBV7-9; D is perhaps TRBD1 (5 bases). This CDR3 has 12 amino acids. Trimming stripped 5 bases from V and 7 bases from J, with 11 bases between. Germline CDR1 is SEHNR and CDR2 is FQNEAQ (reference sequence). CDR3 sequence reads: CASSAEQAGYTF. DNA for the CDR3: TGTGCCAGCAGCGCGGAACAGGCTGGCTACACCTTC.

This clonotype was seen a handful of times. The chain uses TRBV20-1 and TRBJ1-5; D is possibly TRBD1 (5 bases). Deletions cut 2 bases from V and 3 bases from J, with 14 bases between. The CDR3 has 15 residues. CDR1 DFQATT and CDR2 SNEGSKA come from the germline V gene (reference sequence). CDR3 loop: CSARRQGRHNQPQHF. The DNA of the CDR3 is TGCAGTGCTAGACGGCAGGGTCGGCACAATCAGCCCCAGCATTTT.

The count of this clonotype is one. The V and J genes are TRBV2 and TRBJ2-2; tentative D call: TRBD1 (5 bases). The germline CDR1 and CDR2 sequences are SNHLY and FYNNEI. Trimming shortened V by 7 bases and J by 6 bases, and 12 bases separated the two germline ends. The CDR3 has 13 residues. CDR3 amino acids: CASKGVDPGELFF. The CDR3 nucleotides are TGTGCCAGCAAAGGGGTGGATCCCGGGGAGCTGTTTTTT.

This clonotype showed up just a few times. DNA of the CDR3: TGTGCCAGCAGTTACTCGGGAGCCAGGGAGGTATATGGCTACACCTTC. Translating gives CASSYSGAREVYGYTF. This sequence joins TRBV6-5 and TRBJ1-2, with D possibly being TRBD1 (5 bases). The CDR3 loop spans 16 amino acids. Germline CDR1 is MNHEY and CDR2 is SVGAGI. V was pared by 0 bases and J by 5 bases, with 16 bases between.

The chain links TRBV20-1 to TRBJ2-5, with D perhaps TRBD2 (5 bases). V was cut by 0 bases and J by 5 bases, with 10 bases left in between. Germline V gene sequence: CDR1 DFQATT, CDR2 SNEGSKA (reference sequence). This CDR3 spans 13 amino acids. The CDR3 sequence is CSARDWERETQYF. In DNA form, the CDR3 reads TGCAGTGCTAGAGATTGGGAGAGGGAGACCCAGTACTTC.

This clonotype occurred many times. The chain is built from TRBV7-9 and TRBJ2-1, with 8 nucleotides matching TRBD1. The CDR3 is 17 amino acids. Germline assignment: CDR1 SEHNR and CDR2 FQNEAQ (reference sequence). Trimming took 5 bases from V and 6 from J; bases not matched to a gene: 15. The CDR3 loop reads CASSTSRTGTVSNEQFF. CDR3 in DNA: TGTGCCAGCAGCACATCTCGGACAGGGACTGTATCCAATGAGCAGTTCTTC.

The rearrangement links TRBV6-5 to TRBJ1-2; D might be TRBD1 (5 bases). V lost 3 bases, J lost 4 bases, and 12 bases lay in between. CDR1 is MNHEY, CDR2 SVGAGI, per germline. The CDR3 totals 14 residues. The CDR3 loop reads CASSYRGPGYGYTF. In DNA, the CDR3 is TGTGCCAGCAGTTATAGGGGTCCCGGCTATGGCTACACCTTC.

In the case of this clonotype: This may be a read error, as it is one base from a much larger clone. J is TRBJ1-3 and V is TRBV28; 8 bases are a match to TRBD1. The CDR3 is made up of 15 amino acids. Germline assignment: CDR1 MDHEN and CDR2 SYDVKM. In nucleotides, the CDR3 is TGTGCCAGCAATAGACAGGGGACCTCTGGAAACGCCATATATTTT. This gives the protein CASNRQGTSGNAIYF.

About this clonotype itself: A much larger clone sits a single nucleotide away, making a read error possible. V and J are TRBV20-1 and TRBJ2-7; tentatively, D is TRBD1 (8 bases). The closer fit of TRBJ2-1 to the DNA end suggests the J call may be wrong. Germline lookup yields CDR1 DFQATT and CDR2 SNEGSKA (reference sequence). The CDR3 loop spans 16 amino acids. The CDR3 region has the DNA TGCAGTGCTAGAGGGGGGGGACAGGCCCTCTCCTACGAGCAGTTCTTC. Its translation is CSARGGGQALSYEQFF.

The chain employs TRBV19 and TRBJ2-6, with D unclear. Per germline, CDR1 LNHDA and CDR2 SQIVND (reference sequence). The CDR3 has 15 residues. V lost 9 bases and J lost 0, with 12 bases in between. This CDR3 reads CASSRSGSGANVLTF. In DNA form, the CDR3 reads TGTGCCAGCAGCCGATCTGGCTCTGGGGCCAACGTCCTGACTTTC.

In this sample, this clonotype turned up a few times. The chain has TRBV3-1 and TRBJ2-1; 11 bases match TRBD2. Trimming at V came to 0 bases and at J to 6 bases, leaving 10 bases not matched to a gene. Germline V gene data show CDR1 as LGHDT and CDR2 as YNNKEL (reference sequence). This CDR3 has 18 amino acids. DNA for the CDR3: TGTGCCAGCAGCCAAGATGAAGGGCTAGCGGGAGGTCCCAATGAGCAGTTCTTC. This encodes CASSQDEGLAGGPNEQFF.

This clonotype has only a few counts. The chain couples TRBV29-1 to TRBJ2-7; 7 bases agree with TRBD1. J gave up 5 bases and V 5 bases, and 12 bases lay outside the gene matches. The CDR3 runs to 14 residues. The V gene's germline CDR1 is SQVTM and CDR2 ANQGSEA. This CDR3 is CSVIWGRGSNEQYF. CDR3 bases: TGCAGCGTTATCTGGGGCAGGGGGAGTAACGAGCAGTACTTC.

The sample holds many counts of this clonotype. The chain employs TRBV10-3 and TRBJ1-2, with a possible D match to TRBD1 (5 bases). Trimming removed 3 bases from V and 6 bases from J, with 8 bases in between. The CDR3 extends over 12 amino acids. CDR1 and CDR2 from the germline V gene are ENHRY and SYGVKD. Written as DNA, the CDR3 is TGTGCCATCAGTGATCCAGGGCATGGCTACACCTTC. Translation: CAISDPGHGYTF.

The chain links TRBV30 to TRBJ2-7; possibly TRBD1 for D (6 bases). Germline loops: CDR1 GTSNPN, CDR2 SVGIG (reference sequence). This CDR3 has 12 residues. Trimming removed 4 bases from V and 5 bases from J, with 12 bases in between. Here the CDR3 reads CAWTTGSHEQYF. The CDR3 DNA reads TGTGCCTGGACCACAGGGTCCCACGAGCAGTACTTC.

This clonotype was seen more than once but under ten times. In DNA form, the CDR3 reads TGTGCCAGCAGCGGTAGCGGGGCCCCGCCGCAGTTCTTC. It is translated as CASSGSGAPPQFF. The rearrangement uses TRBV9 and TRBJ2-1; 8 nucleotides agree with TRBD2. Unmatched junction bases numbered 8, after V lost 3 bases and J lost 12 bases. The CDR3 sequence is 13 residues long. CDR1 and CDR2 (germline): SGDLS, YYNGEE.

The V and J genes are TRBV4-1 and TRBJ2-7; tentative D call: TRBD2 (6 bases). The ends were cut back, 0 bases at V and 0 bases at J, with 12 bases in the middle. Per the germline V gene, CDR1 is MGHRA and CDR2 is YSYEKL. The CDR3 length is 16 residues. The CDR3 sequence: CASSQEYAGSSYEQYF. The CDR3 nucleotides read TGCGCCAGCAGCCAAGAATACGCGGGGAGCTCCTACGAGCAGTACTTC.

The chain carries TRBV13 and TRBJ2-5, with 11 positions matching TRBD2. This CDR3 is 18 amino acids long. CDR1 and CDR2 from the germline V gene are PRHDT and FYEKMQ (reference sequence). Trimming cost V 3 bases and J 7 bases; bases outside gene matches: 16. CDR3 protein: CASSFKTSGTSGFSTQYF. The CDR3 nucleotides are TGTGCCAGCAGCTTTAAAACCTCCGGGACTAGCGGCTTTTCGACCCAGTACTTC.

This clonotype was detected ten times or more. In DNA form, the CDR3 reads TGTGCCAGCAGCCTGCCGACAGGGGGAAAGTACTTC. Its translation: CASSLPTGGKYF. The V call is TRBV7-2, the J call TRBJ2-5; 9 nucleotides line up with TRBD1. V shed 5 bases, J shed 12 bases, and the junction held 7 bases outside the gene matches. The CDR3 sequence is 12 residues long. Germline V gene sequence: CDR1 SGHTA, CDR2 FQGNSA. The complete variable domain, with remaining parts taken from reference TRBV7-2 and TRBJ2-5, reads GAGVSQSPSNKVTEKGKDVELRCDPISGHTALYWYRQSLGQGLEFLIYFQGNSAPDKSGLPSDRFSAERTGGSVSTLTIQRTQQEDSAVYLCASSLPTGGKYFGPGTRLLVL.

This clonotype occurred a few times. V usage is TRBV20-1 and J usage is TRBJ2-5; D is ambiguous. From germline, CDR1 is DFQATT and CDR2 SNEGSKA (reference sequence). The CDR3 runs to 10 residues. The V gene lost 6 bases and the J gene lost 3 bases, with 5 bases spanning the gap. The CDR3 loop reads CSAAEETQYF. In nucleotides, the CDR3 is TGCAGTGCGGCTGAAGAGACCCAGTACTTC.

The V gene is TRBV20-1, the J gene TRBJ2-7; the match to TRBD2 covers 10 bases. From germline, CDR1 is DFQATT and CDR2 SNEGSKA (reference sequence). With V trimmed by 6 bases and J by 3 bases, 5 bases remained unmatched. The CDR3 has 13 amino acids. CDR3 amino acids: CSARTSGYYEQYF. The CDR3 DNA is TGCAGTGCCCGGACTAGCGGATACTACGAGCAGTACTTC.

The CDR3 protein is CASSLMRSQVLKNIQYF. For the CDR3, the DNA is TGTGCCAGCAGTTTGATGCGAAGCCAAGTCCTCAAAAACATTCAGTACTTC. The chain employs TRBV28 and TRBJ2-4; D unclear. The CDR3 has 17 amino acids. The germline CDR1 and CDR2 sequences are MDHEN and SYDVKM. V gave up 3 bases and J gave up 3 bases, with 18 bases separating them. Drawing the rest from reference TRBV28 and TRBJ2-4, the complete variable domain is DVKVTQSSRYLVKRTGEKVFLECVQDMDHENMFWYRQDPGLGLRLIYFSYDVKMKEKGDIPEGYSVSREKKERFSLILESASTNQTSMYLCASSLMRSQVLKNIQYFGAGTRLSVL.

Many counts were recorded for this clonotype. The chain uses TRBV12-3 or TRBV12-4 and TRBJ2-3; 8 bases are shared with TRBD1. The CDR3 spans 13 residues. Trimming took 5 bases from V and 4 from J; bases not matched to a gene: 2. DNA of the CDR3: TGTGCCAGCAGTCGGACAGGGCCAGATACGCAGTATTTT. This gives the protein CASSRTGPDTQYF.

On this clonotype itself: This clone may be a read error of a much larger clone one base away. V usage is TRBV28 and J usage is TRBJ2-1, with D hard to call. Trimming left V 5 bases short and J 15 bases short, with 11 bases between. Germline lookup yields CDR1 MDHEN and CDR2 SYDVKM. This CDR3 comprises 10 residues. For the CDR3, the DNA is TGTGCCAGCAGTCACTTGGAGTTGTTCTTC. Protein product: CASSHLELFF.

This clonotype showed up many times. The chain links TRBV5-1 to TRBJ2-7, with 7 bases that match TRBD1. V trimming: 4 bases; J trimming: 3 bases; junction bases outside the gene matches: 10. This CDR3 contains 15 residues. Germline values: CDR1 SGHRS, CDR2 YFSETQ. CDR3 in DNA: TGCGCCAGCAGCCAAGCGACAGGGAAGGGCTACGAGCAGTACTTC. It is translated as CASSQATGKGYEQYF.